This T cell receptor beta chain was recovered during a study of brain T cells in children with intractable seizures. Germline trimming cut 3 bases from V and 5 bases from J; bases unmatched to any gene: 9. Germline values: CDR1 SEHNR, CDR2 FQNEAQ (reference sequence). This CDR3 is built from 15 residues. Sequencing was limited to surgery cases with top T cell transcript signatures in brain tissue. The method was immunoSEQ multiplex PCR; TCRdb's version includes in-frame clones alone and lacks a portion of them. The sample holds roughly 80,000 clones, roughly 91% seen once. The receptor's source is a boy under three years old with tuberous sclerosis and intractable seizures. V usage is TRBV7-9 and J usage is TRBJ1-1; 7 bases fit TRBD1. The input for sequencing was peripheral blood, taken at surgery. The CDR3 sequence is CASSFGTARGTEAFF. The CDR3 DNA is TGTGCCAGCAGCTTTGGGACAGCCCGGGGAACTGAAGCTTTCTTT.